The source of this T cell receptor (beta chain) is a study of blood T cells in healthy people across ages. On the study more broadly: Using template switching, researchers captured about one barcoded beta molecule for each two T cells. Study observations and caveats: Correlation between TCR beta diversity and naive T cell percentage was strong.

The CDR3 totals 16 residues. Ranging in age from about 6 to 95, the donors were healthy Caucasian individuals from Russia. With a J-beta primer mix and a sample-barcoded 5' primer, a second PCR ran about 6 to 11 cycles. TCRdb reprocessed the 5' RACE reads with MiXCR, giving one entry per CDR3 protein. The table shows 650,000 to 900,000 distinct CDR3 sequences, with around 62% occurring only once. Worth noting for this clonotype: Its antigen is not identified. A read error may account for a junction end that differs from germline.

This TCR derives from a man aged 30-40 years in good health. The rearrangement uses TRBV12-3 or TRBV12-4 and TRBJ2-5; TRBD2 matches 7 bases. The specimen was blood. CDR3 region: CAGSFKVLADQETQYF. In DNA, the CDR3 is TGTGCCGGCAGTTTTAAGGTTCTAGCGGATCAAGAGACCCAGTACTTC.